The T cell receptor beta chain described here comes from a study of Ad26.COV2.S vaccination and SARS-CoV-2 variants. Specified treatment: approximately 18 received Ad26.COV2.S at low or high dose, single or two shots; 5 received placebo; per-sample allocation not given. The investigators took samples on day 63 after the first vaccine or placebo injection. From germline, CDR1 is SNHLY and CDR2 FYNNEI. The length of the CDR3 is 13 residues. Trimming cost V 5 bases and J 6 bases, with 13 bases left between them. The table came from immunoSEQ multiplex PCR; TCRdb's copy has only in-frame clones and leaves some out. This sample has 300,000 to 500,000 clones; less than 90% occur once, and the top ten carry under 4%.

The rearrangement joins TRBV2 to TRBJ1-2, with a tentative D call TRBD1 (6 bases). The clonotype comes from a person between 18 and 59 years old who received the Ad26.COV2.S COVID-19 vaccine or a placebo. The source was peripheral blood, collected in a trial of Ad26.COV2.S vaccine versus placebo. This CDR3 reads CASSLQGTDGYTF. The DNA of the CDR3 is TGTGCCAGCAGTCTACAGGGAACTGATGGCTACACCTTC.